Below, 7 T cell receptor beta chains from the same sample are listed, as sequenced in a study of regulatory T cells in long-lasting Graves disease. The time point denotes: newly diagnosed GD, antithyroid drugs for less than 3 months. Scientists built the TCR library using RNA that was extracted from PBMCs. Relying on iRepertoire HTBI primers and Arm-PCR of CDR3 regions, the team built TCR beta libraries. TCRdb used MiXCR to reprocess the multiplex PCR reads, holding one entry per CDR3 protein. Here the sample spans about 360,000 distinct CDR3 sequences, around 15% being singletons. These data also featured in a second study, about T cells in Graves' hyperthyroidism and ophthalmopathy.

The source was peripheral blood mononuclear cells (PBMCs), collected at new diagnosis, from a patient treated with antithyroid drugs. All receptors come from a young woman with Graves disease.

This clonotype was observed once. A read error is possible here, since a much larger clone lies one base away. The chain links TRBV6-5 to TRBJ2-7, with 8 bases that match TRBD2. The V and J ends lost 2 bases and 1 base, in that order; junction bases with no gene match: 10. The germline gives CDR1 MNHEY, CDR2 SVGAGI. This CDR3 is built from 17 residues. The CDR3 bases are TGTGCCAGCAGTTACCCTTCGGCGGGGGGTTTATCCTACGAGCAGTACTTC. Encoded protein: CASSYPSAGGLSYEQYF.

This clonotype has a handful of counts. This sequence joins TRBV7-9 and TRBJ2-5, with 10 bases that match TRBD2. Germline V gene sequence: CDR1 SEHNR, CDR2 FQNEAQ (reference sequence). The CDR3 runs to 17 residues. Losses at the gene ends were 1 base for V and 2 bases for J; bases not matched to a gene: 7. The CDR3, as DNA: TGTGCCAGCAGCTTAGTGGGTCTAGCGGGGGAGCAAGAGACCCAGTACTTC. This translates into CASSLVGLAGEQETQYF.

This clonotype has ten or more counts. The chain joins TRBV20-1 to TRBJ1-2, with TRBD1 as a possible D gene (5 bases). There are 13 residues in the CDR3. Per germline, CDR1 DFQATT and CDR2 SNEGSKA (reference sequence). The ends were cut back, 5 bases at V and 5 bases at J, with 15 bases in the middle. CDR3 coding DNA: TGCAGTGCTGGAGCGGGGCCTCTTTATGGCTACACCTTC. This gives the protein CSAGAGPLYGYTF.

This clonotype was observed many times. The chain links TRBV28 to TRBJ2-3; the D call may be TRBD1 or TRBD2 (5 bases each). The CDR3 has 14 amino acids. Germline V gene data show CDR1 as MDHEN and CDR2 as SYDVKM. With 5 bases removed from V and 5 bases from J, the gap between germline ends came to 14 bases. In DNA, the CDR3 is TGTGCCAGCAGTCCACGAGGGGAGATAGATACGCAGTATTTT. Protein: CASSPRGEIDTQYF. Supplemented by reference TRBV28 and TRBJ2-3, the full variable domain reads DVKVTQSSRYLVKRTGEKVFLECVQDMDHENMFWYRQDPGLGLRLIYFSYDVKMKEKGDIPEGYSVSREKKERFSLILESASTNQTSMYLCASSPRGEIDTQYFGPGTRLTVL.

The chain couples TRBV20-1 to TRBJ1-2; 8 nucleotides match TRBD1. Trimming at V came to 5 bases and at J to 0 bases, leaving 11 bases not matched to a gene. Germline V gives CDR1 DFQATT, CDR2 SNEGSKA (reference sequence). The CDR3 runs to 16 residues. CDR3 bases: TGCAGTGCTCAAGCGGACAGGGTTTCAGCTAACTATGGCTACACCTTC. As protein: CSAQADRVSANYGYTF.

This clonotype was observed at least ten times. V and J are TRBV20-1 and TRBJ2-7; TRBD2 is a possible D gene (6 bases). V gave up 6 bases and J gave up 0 bases, with 15 bases separating them. The CDR3 is 14 amino acids. The germline CDR1 and CDR2 sequences are DFQATT and SNEGSKA (reference sequence). The CDR3 protein is CSALSGRSSYEQYF. CDR3 coding DNA: TGCAGTGCCCTTAGCGGAAGGAGCTCCTACGAGCAGTACTTC.

This clonotype has a single count. A read error may be the cause here, since a much bigger clone is one base away. This chain links TRBV6-2 or TRBV6-3 with TRBJ2-5; 8 bases fit TRBD2. The germline V gene has CDR1 MNHEY and CDR2 SVGEGT. The length of the CDR3 is 15 residues. The DNA of the CDR3 is TGTGCCGGCAGCGTCAGCGGGGGCCCCCAAGAGACCCAGTACTTC. Residues: CAGSVSGGPQETQYF.